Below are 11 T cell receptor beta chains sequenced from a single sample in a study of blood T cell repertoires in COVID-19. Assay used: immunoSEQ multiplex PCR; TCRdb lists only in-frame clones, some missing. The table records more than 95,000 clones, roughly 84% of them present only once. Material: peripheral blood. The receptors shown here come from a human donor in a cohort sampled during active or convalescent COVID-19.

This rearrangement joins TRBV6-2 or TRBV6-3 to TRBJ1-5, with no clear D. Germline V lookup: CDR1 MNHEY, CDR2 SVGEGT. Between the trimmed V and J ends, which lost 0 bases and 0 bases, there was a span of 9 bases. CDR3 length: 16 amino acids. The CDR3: CASSYSGGRSNQPQHF. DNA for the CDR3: TGTGCCAGCAGTTACTCAGGAGGACGTAGCAATCAGCCCCAGCATTTT.

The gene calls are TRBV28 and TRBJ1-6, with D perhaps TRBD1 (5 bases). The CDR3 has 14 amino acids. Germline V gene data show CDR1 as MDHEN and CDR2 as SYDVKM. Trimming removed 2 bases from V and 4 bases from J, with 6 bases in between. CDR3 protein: CASSLQGYNSPLHF. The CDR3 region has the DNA TGTGCCAGCAGTTTACAGGGATATAATTCACCCCTCCACTTT.

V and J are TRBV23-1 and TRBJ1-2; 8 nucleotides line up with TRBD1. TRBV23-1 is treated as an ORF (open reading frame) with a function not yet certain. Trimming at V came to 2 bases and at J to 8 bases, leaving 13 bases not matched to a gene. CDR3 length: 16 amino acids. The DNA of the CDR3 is TGCGCCAGCAGTCAAATTCGACAGGGGAGGGCGGCGGGCTACACCTTC. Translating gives CASSQIRQGRAAGYTF.

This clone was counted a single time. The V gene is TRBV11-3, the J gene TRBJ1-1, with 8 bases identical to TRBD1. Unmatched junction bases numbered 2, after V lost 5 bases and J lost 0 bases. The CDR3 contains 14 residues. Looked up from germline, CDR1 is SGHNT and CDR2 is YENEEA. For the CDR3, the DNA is TGTGCCAGCAGCCAGGGACAGGTGAACACTGAAGCTTTCTTT. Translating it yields CASSQGQVNTEAFF.

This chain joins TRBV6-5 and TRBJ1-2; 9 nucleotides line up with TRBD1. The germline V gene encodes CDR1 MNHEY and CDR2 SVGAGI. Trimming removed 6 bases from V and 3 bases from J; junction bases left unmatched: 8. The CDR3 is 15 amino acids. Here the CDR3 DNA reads TGTGCCAGCAGAGCCACCGGGACAGGGCACTATGGCTACACCTTC. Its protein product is CASRATGTGHYGYTF.

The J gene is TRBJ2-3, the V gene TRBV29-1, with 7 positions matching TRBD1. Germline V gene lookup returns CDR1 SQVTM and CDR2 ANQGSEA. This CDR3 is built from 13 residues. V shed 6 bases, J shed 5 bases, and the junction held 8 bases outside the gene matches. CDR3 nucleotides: TGCAGCGTGACCGACAGGGCTCGAGATACGCAGTATTTT. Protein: CSVTDRARDTQYF.

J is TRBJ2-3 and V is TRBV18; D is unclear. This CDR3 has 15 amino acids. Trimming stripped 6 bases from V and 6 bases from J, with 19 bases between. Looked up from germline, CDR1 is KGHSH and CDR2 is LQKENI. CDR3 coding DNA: TGTGCCAGCTCTCTTTGGGCCCCCCCACAGGATACGCAGTATTTT. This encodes CASSLWAPPQDTQYF.

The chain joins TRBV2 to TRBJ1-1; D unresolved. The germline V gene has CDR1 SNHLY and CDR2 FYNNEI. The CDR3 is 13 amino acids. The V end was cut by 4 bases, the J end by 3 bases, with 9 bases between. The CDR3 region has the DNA TGTGCCAGCAGTGGATGGGAGGACACTGAAGCTTTCTTT. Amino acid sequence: CASSGWEDTEAFF. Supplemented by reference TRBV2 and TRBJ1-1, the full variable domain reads EPEVTQTPSHQVTQMGQEVILRCVPISNHLYFYWYRQILGQKVEFLVSFYNNEISEKSEIFDDQFSVERPDGSNFTLKIRSTKLEDSAMYFCASSGWEDTEAFFGQGTRLTVV.

The CDR3 sequence is CASSGQGATEAFF. Written as DNA, the CDR3 is TGTGCCAGCAGTGGACAGGGGGCCACTGAAGCTTTCTTT. V gene TRBV6-1 combines with J gene TRBJ1-1; 10 bases align to TRBD1. This CDR3 has 13 amino acids. CDR1 is MNHNS and CDR2 is SASEGT in the germline V gene. J gave up 4 bases and V 4 bases, and 0 bases lay outside the gene matches.

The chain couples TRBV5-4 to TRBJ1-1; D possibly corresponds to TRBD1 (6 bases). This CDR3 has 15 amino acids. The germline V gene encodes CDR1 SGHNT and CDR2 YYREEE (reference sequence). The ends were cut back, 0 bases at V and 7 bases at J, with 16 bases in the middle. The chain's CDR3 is CASSLDKRTAGEAFF. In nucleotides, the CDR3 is TGTGCCAGCAGCTTGGATAAGCGGACAGCCGGTGAAGCTTTCTTT.

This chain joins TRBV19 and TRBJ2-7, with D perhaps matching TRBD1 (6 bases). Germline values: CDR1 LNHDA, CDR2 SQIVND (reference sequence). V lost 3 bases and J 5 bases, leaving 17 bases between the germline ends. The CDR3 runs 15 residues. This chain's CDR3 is CASSIGDTQGHEQYF. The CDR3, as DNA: TGTGCCAGTAGTATCGGGGACACTCAAGGGCACGAGCAGTACTTC.